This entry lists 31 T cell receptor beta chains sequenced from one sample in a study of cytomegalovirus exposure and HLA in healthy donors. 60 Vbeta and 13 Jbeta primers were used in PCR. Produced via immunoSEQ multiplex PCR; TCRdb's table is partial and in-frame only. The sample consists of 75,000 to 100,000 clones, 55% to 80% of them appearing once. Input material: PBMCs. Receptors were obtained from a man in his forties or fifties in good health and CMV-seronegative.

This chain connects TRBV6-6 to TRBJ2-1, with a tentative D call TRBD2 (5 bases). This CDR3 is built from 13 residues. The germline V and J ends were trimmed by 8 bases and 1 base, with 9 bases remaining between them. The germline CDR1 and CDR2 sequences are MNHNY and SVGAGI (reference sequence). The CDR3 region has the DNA TGTGCCAGCGGCTCGGGATCCTACAATGAGCAGTTCTTC. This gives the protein CASGSGSYNEQFF.

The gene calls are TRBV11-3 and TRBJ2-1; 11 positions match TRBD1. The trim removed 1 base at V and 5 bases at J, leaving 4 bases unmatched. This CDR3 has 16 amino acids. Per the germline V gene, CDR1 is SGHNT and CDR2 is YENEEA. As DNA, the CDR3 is TGTGCCAGCAGCTTAGTGGGACAGGGGGAAGACAATGAGCAGTTCTTC. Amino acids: CASSLVGQGEDNEQFF.

The CDR3 loop is CASSAQGSGTDTQYF. CDR3 nucleotides: TGTGCCAGCAGCGCTCAGGGGTCGGGCACAGATACGCAGTATTTT. This chain uses TRBV9 with TRBJ2-3, with D perhaps TRBD1 (6 bases). Germline V gene data show CDR1 as SGDLS and CDR2 as YYNGEE. The CDR3 runs to 15 residues. V was trimmed by 3 bases and J by 1 base, leaving 12 bases between them.

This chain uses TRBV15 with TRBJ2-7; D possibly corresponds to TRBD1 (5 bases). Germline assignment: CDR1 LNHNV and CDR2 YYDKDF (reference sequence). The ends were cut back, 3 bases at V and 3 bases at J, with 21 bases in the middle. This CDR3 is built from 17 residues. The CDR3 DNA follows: TGTGCCACCAGCAGTCAGCCCCTCCGGCAGGGATACTACGAGCAGTACTTC. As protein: CATSSQPLRQGYYEQYF.

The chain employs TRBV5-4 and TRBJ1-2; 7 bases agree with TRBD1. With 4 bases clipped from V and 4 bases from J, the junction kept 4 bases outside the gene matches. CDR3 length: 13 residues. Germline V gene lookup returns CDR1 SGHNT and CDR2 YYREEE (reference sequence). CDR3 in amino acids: CASSPDRIYGYTF. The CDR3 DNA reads TGTGCCAGCAGCCCGGACAGGATCTATGGCTACACCTTC.

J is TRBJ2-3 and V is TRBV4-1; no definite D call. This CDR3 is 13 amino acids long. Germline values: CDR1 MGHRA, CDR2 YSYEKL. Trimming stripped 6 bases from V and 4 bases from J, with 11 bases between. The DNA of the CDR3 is TGCGCCAGCAGAACCTCCCCGGCAGATACGCAGTATTTT. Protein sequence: CASRTSPADTQYF.

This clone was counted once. CDR3 sequence reads: CASSFGTSGGRETQYF. The CDR3 DNA reads as TGCGCCAGCAGCTTCGGGACTAGCGGGGGCCGAGAGACCCAGTACTTC. V gene TRBV5-1 combines with J gene TRBJ2-5, with TRBD2 identical over 14 bases. The germline V gene has CDR1 SGHRS and CDR2 YFSETQ. Unmatched junction bases numbered 4, after V lost 2 bases and J lost 4 bases. The CDR3 runs to 16 residues. Full variable domain (rest looked up from reference TRBV5-1 and TRBJ2-5): KAGVTQTPRYLIKTRGQQVTLSCSPISGHRSVSWYQQTPGQGLQFLFEYFSETQRNKGNFPGRFSGRQFSNSRSEMNVSTLELGDSALYLCASSFGTSGGRETQYFGPGTRLLVL.

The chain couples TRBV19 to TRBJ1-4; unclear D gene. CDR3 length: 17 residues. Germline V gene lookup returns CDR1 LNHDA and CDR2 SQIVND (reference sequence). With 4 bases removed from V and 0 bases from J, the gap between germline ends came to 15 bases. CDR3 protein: CASSKLVQPTTNEKLFF. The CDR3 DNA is TGTGCCAGTAGTAAATTGGTACAGCCTACAACTAATGAAAAACTGTTTTTT.

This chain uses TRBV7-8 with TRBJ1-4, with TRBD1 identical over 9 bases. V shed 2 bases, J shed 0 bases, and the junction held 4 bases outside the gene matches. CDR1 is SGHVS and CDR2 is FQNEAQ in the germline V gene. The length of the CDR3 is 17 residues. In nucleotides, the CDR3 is TGTGCCAGCAGCTTATGGGACAGGGAATCAACTAATGAAAAACTGTTTTTT. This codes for CASSLWDRESTNEKLFF.

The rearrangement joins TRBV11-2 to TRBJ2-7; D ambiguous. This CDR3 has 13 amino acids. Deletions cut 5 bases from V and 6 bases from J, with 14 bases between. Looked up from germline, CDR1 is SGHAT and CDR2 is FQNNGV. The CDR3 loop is CASSPNNYPEQYF. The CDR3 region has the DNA TGTGCCAGCAGCCCAAACAACTACCCCGAGCAGTACTTC.

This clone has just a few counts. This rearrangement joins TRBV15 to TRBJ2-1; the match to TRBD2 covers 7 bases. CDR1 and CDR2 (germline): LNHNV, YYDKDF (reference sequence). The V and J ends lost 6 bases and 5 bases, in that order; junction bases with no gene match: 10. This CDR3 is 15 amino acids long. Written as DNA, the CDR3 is TGTGCCACCAGTCGCAGGTGGGGGGGAAACAATGAGCAGTTCTTC. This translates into CATSRRWGGNNEQFF.

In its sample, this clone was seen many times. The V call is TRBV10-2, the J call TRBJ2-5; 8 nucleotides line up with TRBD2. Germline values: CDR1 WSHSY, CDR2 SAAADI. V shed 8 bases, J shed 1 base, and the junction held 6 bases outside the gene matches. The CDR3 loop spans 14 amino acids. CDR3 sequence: CASSIAGPQETQYF. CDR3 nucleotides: TGCGCCAGCTCGATAGCGGGGCCCCAAGAGACCCAGTACTTC.

CDR3 nucleotide sequence: TGTGCCAGCAGGGGGACTAGCGACGAGCAGTTCTTC. The encoded protein is CASRGTSDEQFF. The chain employs TRBV9 and TRBJ2-1, with 10 bases aligning to TRBD2. Germline loops: CDR1 SGDLS, CDR2 YYNGEE. The CDR3 is made up of 12 amino acids. Unmatched junction bases numbered 3, after V lost 5 bases and J lost 10 bases. Full variable domain (missing parts from reference TRBV9 and TRBJ2-1): DSGVTQTPKHLITATGQRVTLRCSPRSGDLSVYWYQQSLDQGLQFLIQYYNGEERAKGNILERFSAQQFPDLHSELNLSSLELGDSALYFCASRGTSDEQFFGPGTRLTVL.

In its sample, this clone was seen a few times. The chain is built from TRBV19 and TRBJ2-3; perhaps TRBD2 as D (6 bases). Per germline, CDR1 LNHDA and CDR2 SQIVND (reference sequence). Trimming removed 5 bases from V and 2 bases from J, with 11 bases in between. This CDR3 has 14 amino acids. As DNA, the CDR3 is TGTGCCAGTAGTGTGGGACTGCTCACAGATACGCAGTATTTT. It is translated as CASSVGLLTDTQYF.

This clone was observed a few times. The CDR3 DNA reads as TGTGCCAGCAGTTACCGAGGTTACAATGAGCAGTTCTTC. Protein sequence: CASSYRGYNEQFF. V is TRBV6-5 and J is TRBJ2-1; D call uncertain. CDR1 and CDR2 from the germline V gene are MNHEY and SVGAGI. CDR3 length: 13 amino acids. With 2 bases removed from V and 4 bases from J, the gap between germline ends came to 6 bases.

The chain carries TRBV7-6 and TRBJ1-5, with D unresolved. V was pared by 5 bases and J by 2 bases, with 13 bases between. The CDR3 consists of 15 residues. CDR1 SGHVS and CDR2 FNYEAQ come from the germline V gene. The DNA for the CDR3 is TGTGCCAGCAGCCTTGACTTGGCTGGCAATCAGCCCCAGCATTTT. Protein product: CASSLDLAGNQPQHF.

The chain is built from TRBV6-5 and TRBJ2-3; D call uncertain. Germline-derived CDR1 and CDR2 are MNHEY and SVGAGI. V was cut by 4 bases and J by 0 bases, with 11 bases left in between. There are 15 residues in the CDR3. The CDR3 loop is CASSSDSPSTDTQYF. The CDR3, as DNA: TGTGCCAGCAGTTCCGACTCTCCTAGCACAGATACGCAGTATTTT.

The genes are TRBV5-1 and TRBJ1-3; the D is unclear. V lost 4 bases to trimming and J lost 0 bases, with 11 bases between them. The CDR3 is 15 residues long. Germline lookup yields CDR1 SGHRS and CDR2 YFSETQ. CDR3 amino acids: CASSPGPSSGNTIYF. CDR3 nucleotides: TGCGCCAGCAGCCCGGGTCCTAGCTCTGGAAACACCATATATTTT.

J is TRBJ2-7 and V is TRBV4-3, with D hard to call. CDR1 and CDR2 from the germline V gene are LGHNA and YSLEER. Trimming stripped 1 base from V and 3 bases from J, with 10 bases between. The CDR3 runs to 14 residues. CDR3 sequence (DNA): TGCGCCAGCAGCCAAGGGGCAGGCGTCTACGAGCAGTACTTC. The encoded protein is CASSQGAGVYEQYF.

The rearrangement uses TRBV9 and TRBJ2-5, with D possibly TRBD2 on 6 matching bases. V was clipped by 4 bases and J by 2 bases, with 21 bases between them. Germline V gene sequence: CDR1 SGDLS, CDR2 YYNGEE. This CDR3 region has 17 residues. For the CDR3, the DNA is TGTGCCAGCAGCCCTAGGTGGGGTAGCGGTGTACAAGAGACCCAGTACTTC. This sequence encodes CASSPRWGSGVQETQYF.

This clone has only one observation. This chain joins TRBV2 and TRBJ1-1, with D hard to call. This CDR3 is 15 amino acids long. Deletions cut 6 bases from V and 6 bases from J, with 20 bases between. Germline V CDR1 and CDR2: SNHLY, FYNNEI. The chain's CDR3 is CASRDRGWRAAEAFF. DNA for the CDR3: TGTGCCAGCAGAGATCGGGGTTGGAGAGCCGCTGAAGCTTTCTTT.

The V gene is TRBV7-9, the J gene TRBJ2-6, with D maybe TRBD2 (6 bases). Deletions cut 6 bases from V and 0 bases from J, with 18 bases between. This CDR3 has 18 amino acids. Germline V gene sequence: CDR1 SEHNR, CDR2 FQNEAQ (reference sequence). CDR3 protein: CASRRDGGTSSGANVLTF. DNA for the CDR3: TGTGCCAGCAGGAGGGATGGGGGGACCAGCTCTGGGGCCAACGTCCTGACTTTC.

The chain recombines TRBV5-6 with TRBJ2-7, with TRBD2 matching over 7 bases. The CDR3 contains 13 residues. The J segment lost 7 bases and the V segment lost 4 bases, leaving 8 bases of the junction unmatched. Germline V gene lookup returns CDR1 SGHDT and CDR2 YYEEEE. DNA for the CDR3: TGTGCCAGCAGCCCCTGGGAGGGGACGGAGCAGTACTTC. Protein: CASSPWEGTEQYF.

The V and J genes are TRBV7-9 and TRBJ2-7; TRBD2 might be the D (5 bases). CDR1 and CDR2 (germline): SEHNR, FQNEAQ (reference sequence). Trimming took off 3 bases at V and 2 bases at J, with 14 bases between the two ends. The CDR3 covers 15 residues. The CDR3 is CASSFRGGPPYEQYF. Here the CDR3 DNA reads TGTGCCAGCAGCTTCCGTGGAGGCCCGCCCTACGAGCAGTACTTC.

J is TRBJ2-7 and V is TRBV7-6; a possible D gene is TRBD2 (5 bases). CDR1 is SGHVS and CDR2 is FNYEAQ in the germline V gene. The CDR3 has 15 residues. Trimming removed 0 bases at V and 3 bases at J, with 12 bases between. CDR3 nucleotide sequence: TGTGCCAGCAGCTTAGCGTTCGGCGAGGGCTACGAGCAGTACTTC. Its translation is CASSLAFGEGYEQYF.

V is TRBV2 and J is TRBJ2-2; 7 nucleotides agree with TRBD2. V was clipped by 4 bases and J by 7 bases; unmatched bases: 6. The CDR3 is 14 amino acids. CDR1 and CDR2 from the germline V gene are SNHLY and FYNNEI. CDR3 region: CASSAASGHGELFF. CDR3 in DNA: TGTGCCAGCAGTGCGGCTAGCGGTCACGGGGAGCTGTTTTTT.

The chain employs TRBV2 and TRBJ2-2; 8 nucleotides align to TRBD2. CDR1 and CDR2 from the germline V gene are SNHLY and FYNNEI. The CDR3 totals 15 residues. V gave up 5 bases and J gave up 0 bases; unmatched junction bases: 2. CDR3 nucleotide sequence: TGTGCCAGCAGTCTAGCGGGTGCGAACACCGGGGAGCTGTTTTTT. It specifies CASSLAGANTGELFF.

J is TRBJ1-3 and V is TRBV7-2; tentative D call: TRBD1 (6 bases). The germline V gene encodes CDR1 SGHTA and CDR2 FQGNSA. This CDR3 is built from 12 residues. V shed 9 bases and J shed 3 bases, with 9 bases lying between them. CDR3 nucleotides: TGTGCCAGTGGGACATTTGGAAACACCATATATTTT. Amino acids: CASGTFGNTIYF.

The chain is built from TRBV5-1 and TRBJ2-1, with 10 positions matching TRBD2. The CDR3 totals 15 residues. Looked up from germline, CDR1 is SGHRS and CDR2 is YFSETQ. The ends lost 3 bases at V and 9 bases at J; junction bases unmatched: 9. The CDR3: CASSSIAGGHGEQFF. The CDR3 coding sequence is TGCGCCAGCAGCTCAATAGCGGGGGGCCATGGTGAGCAGTTCTTC.

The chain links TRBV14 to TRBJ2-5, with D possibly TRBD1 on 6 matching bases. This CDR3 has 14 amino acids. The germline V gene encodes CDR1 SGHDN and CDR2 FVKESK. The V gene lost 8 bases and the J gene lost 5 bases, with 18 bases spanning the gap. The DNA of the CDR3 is TGTGCCAGCGGCCCAGGGGCCAGGACGGAGACCCAGTACTTC. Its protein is CASGPGARTETQYF.

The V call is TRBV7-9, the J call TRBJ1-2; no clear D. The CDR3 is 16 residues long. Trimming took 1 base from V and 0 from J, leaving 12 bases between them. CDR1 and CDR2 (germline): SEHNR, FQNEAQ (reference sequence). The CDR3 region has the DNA TGTGCCAGCAGCTTAGACGGGGTTAAAGCTAACTATGGCTACACCTTC. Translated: CASSLDGVKANYGYTF.